The 21 T cell receptor beta chains presented below share a single source sample, sequenced in a study of shared clonotypes between healthy human individuals. The method was immunoSEQ multiplex PCR; TCRdb's version includes in-frame clones alone and lacks a portion of them. Of roughly 650,000 clones listed, more than 95% are singletons. Source material: naive CD4+ T cells sorted from blood. As to subset: CD45RA+ positively selected. Every receptor here comes from a woman in her thirties in good health.

The rearrangement links TRBV19 to TRBJ2-2; D ambiguous. Trimming shortened V by 9 bases and J by 4 bases, and 15 bases separated the two germline ends. The CDR3 runs to 14 residues. Germline lookup yields CDR1 LNHDA and CDR2 SQIVND (reference sequence). CDR3 protein: CASTLRASTGELFF. The CDR3, as DNA: TGTGCCAGCACACTACGAGCGAGCACCGGGGAGCTGTTTTTT.

This chain uses TRBV18 with TRBJ2-3; TRBD2 matches 10 bases. CDR3 size: 18 residues. Germline lookup yields CDR1 KGHSH and CDR2 LQKENI. Losses at the gene ends were 2 bases for V and 5 bases for J; bases not matched to a gene: 13. This CDR3 reads CASSPVVAGGPKLDTQYF. The CDR3 DNA is TGTGCCAGCTCACCAGTGGTAGCGGGAGGCCCGAAATTAGATACGCAGTATTTT.

This chain links TRBV7-9 with TRBJ2-4, with 12 bases fitting TRBD2. This CDR3 has 16 residues. V lost 5 bases and J lost 4; bases outside the gene matches: 6. Germline-derived CDR1 and CDR2 are SEHNR and FQNEAQ (reference sequence). The CDR3 region is CASSQGTSGYKNIQYF. The CDR3 region has the DNA TGTGCCAGCAGCCAGGGGACTAGCGGGTATAAAAACATTCAGTACTTC.

The rearrangement links TRBV15 to TRBJ2-3; 9 bases map to TRBD2. V shed 0 bases and J 6 bases; nucleotides not matched to a gene: 7. The germline V gene encodes CDR1 LNHNV and CDR2 YYDKDF (reference sequence). CDR3 size: 16 residues. The CDR3 sequence is CATSRDGLAGLDTQYF. As DNA, the CDR3 is TGTGCCACCAGCAGAGATGGTCTAGCGGGATTGGATACGCAGTATTTT.

This chain uses TRBV28 with TRBJ1-1; 7 nucleotides match TRBD1. After removal of 6 bases from V and 9 bases from J, the junction contained 7 bases not matched to a gene. There are 12 residues in the CDR3. Germline V gene sequence: CDR1 MDHEN, CDR2 SYDVKM. The CDR3 loop is CASRAGQTKAFF. For the CDR3, the DNA is TGTGCCAGCAGGGCGGGACAGACTAAAGCTTTCTTT.

The V call is TRBV7-9, the J call TRBJ1-6, with a possible D match to TRBD1 (5 bases). The CDR3 covers 15 residues. Germline V gene sequence: CDR1 SEHNR, CDR2 FQNEAQ (reference sequence). V was trimmed by 5 bases and J by 10 bases, leaving 18 bases between them. CDR3 nucleotide sequence: TGTGCCAGCAGCCCCAGGGTGGGGACGAGGTCACCCCTCCACTTT. It translates to CASSPRVGTRSPLHF.

CDR3 DNA: TGTGCCAGCTCACCAGGGTTAAATTCACCCCTCCACTTT. Translated: CASSPGLNSPLHF. The chain employs TRBV18 and TRBJ1-6, with unresolved D. Germline V gives CDR1 KGHSH, CDR2 LQKENI. The CDR3 spans 13 residues. Between the trimmed V and J ends, which lost 2 bases and 7 bases, there was a span of 6 bases.

V is TRBV28 and J is TRBJ2-2; TRBD1 matches at 7 bases. The ends lost 1 base at V and 3 bases at J; junction bases unmatched: 8. Germline CDR1 is MDHEN and CDR2 is SYDVKM. The CDR3 runs to 17 residues. The CDR3 region has the DNA TGTGCCAGCAGTTTATACAGGGGTAATGGTTACACCGGGGAGCTGTTTTTT. Amino acids: CASSLYRGNGYTGELFF. Together with reference TRBV28 and TRBJ2-2, the CDR3 gives the full variable domain: DVKVTQSSRYLVKRTGEKVFLECVQDMDHENMFWYRQDPGLGLRLIYFSYDVKMKEKGDIPEGYSVSREKKERFSLILESASTNQTSMYLCASSLYRGNGYTGELFFGEGSRLTVL.

J is TRBJ2-1 and V is TRBV7-7, with 9 bases aligning to TRBD2. V was pared by 1 base and J by 4 bases, with 2 bases of the junction left unmatched. This CDR3 spans 15 amino acids. Germline V gene lookup returns CDR1 SSHAT and CDR2 FNYEAQ (reference sequence). The CDR3 nucleotides are TGTGCCAGCAGCTTAGGACTAGCGGATTACAATGAGCAGTTCTTC. Its translation is CASSLGLADYNEQFF.

V usage is TRBV28 and J usage is TRBJ2-7, with TRBD2 matching over 13 bases. The junction had 12 bases not matched to a gene; V was cut back by 5 bases and J by 8 bases. Germline V gives CDR1 MDHEN, CDR2 SYDVKM. The CDR3 spans 16 residues. The CDR3 DNA is TGTGCCAGCAGTCCCGGACTAGCGGGAGTATTCCTCAAGCAGTACTTC. Amino acids: CASSPGLAGVFLKQYF.

V usage is TRBV11-2 and J usage is TRBJ2-7; 7 bases are shared with TRBD2. Per germline, CDR1 SGHAT and CDR2 FQNNGV. V lost 5 bases and J lost 3; bases outside the gene matches: 10. The CDR3 length is 15 residues. CDR3 bases: TGTGCCAGCAGCCCCACCGGGAGGACGTTCTACGAGCAGTACTTC. As protein: CASSPTGRTFYEQYF.

V gene TRBV14 combines with J gene TRBJ1-2; 7 positions agree with TRBD1. This CDR3 spans 15 amino acids. V gave up 4 bases and J gave up 5 bases; unmatched junction bases: 10. Germline assignment: CDR1 SGHDN and CDR2 FVKESK. The CDR3 sequence: CASSRTGVFAYGYTF. The CDR3 coding sequence is TGTGCCAGCAGCCGAACAGGGGTATTCGCATATGGCTACACCTTC.

This clone appeared once. The V call is TRBV10-3, the J call TRBJ2-3, with TRBD2 matching over 7 bases. Germline V lookup: CDR1 ENHRY, CDR2 SYGVKD. Trimming cost V 7 bases and J 4 bases; bases outside gene matches: 8. CDR3 size: 14 residues. The CDR3 sequence: CAIKGGGSSDTQYF. DNA of the CDR3: TGTGCCATCAAAGGCGGCGGGAGTTCAGATACGCAGTATTTT.

CDR3 in DNA: TGTGCCAGCAGCCCCTTCGAGACAGGGCTTCTGTCCCTCCACTTT. It is translated as CASSPFETGLLSLHF. V and J are TRBV6-5 and TRBJ1-6; 7 positions agree with TRBD1. Germline V gene lookup returns CDR1 MNHEY and CDR2 SVGAGI. CDR3 size: 15 residues. After removal of 6 bases from V and 14 bases from J, the junction contained 16 bases not matched to a gene.

The V call is TRBV6-5, the J call TRBJ1-3; D is undetermined. The CDR3 is 16 amino acids. Trimming removed 0 bases from V and 0 bases from J, with 9 bases in between. The germline CDR1 and CDR2 sequences are MNHEY and SVGAGI. CDR3 nucleotides: TGTGCCAGCAGTTACTCCGACCCAGCCTCTGGAAACACCATATATTTT. It codes for CASSYSDPASGNTIYF.

The chain uses TRBV5-1 and TRBJ2-3; D not certain. This CDR3 has 12 residues. V was cut by 4 bases and J by 5 bases, with 8 bases left in between. Germline CDR1 reads SGHRS; CDR2 reads YFSETQ. For the CDR3, the DNA is TGCGCCAGCAGCCCGCTCGGAGATACGCAGTATTTT. Residues: CASSPLGDTQYF.

The V and J genes are TRBV4-1 and TRBJ2-7; the D call may be TRBD1 or TRBD2 (5 bases each). Trimming left V 3 bases short and J 3 bases short, with 18 bases between. The CDR3 is 16 amino acids. Germline V lookup: CDR1 MGHRA, CDR2 YSYEKL. The CDR3 protein is CASSHARGTLNYEQYF. DNA for the CDR3: TGCGCCAGCAGCCATGCGCGAGGGACCCTTAACTACGAGCAGTACTTC.

The V gene is TRBV28, the J gene TRBJ1-4, with unresolved D. Deletions cut 6 bases from V and 10 bases from J, with 9 bases between. Germline-derived CDR1 and CDR2 are MDHEN and SYDVKM. CDR3 size: 11 residues. The CDR3 protein is CASSSGRKLFF. CDR3 nucleotides: TGTGCCAGCAGCTCCGGTCGAAAACTGTTTTTT.

The chain links TRBV5-5 to TRBJ2-7; 9 positions agree with TRBD2. The germline V gene encodes CDR1 SGHKS and CDR2 YYEKEE (reference sequence). CDR3 length: 15 amino acids. V shed 0 bases and J 3 bases; nucleotides not matched to a gene: 4. CDR3 residues: CASSLAGTSYYEQYF. Here the CDR3 DNA reads TGTGCCAGCAGCTTGGCCGGGACTAGCTACTACGAGCAGTACTTC. Filled out from reference TRBV5-5 and TRBJ2-7, the complete variable domain reads DAGVTQSPTHLIKTRGQQVTLRCSPISGHKSVSWYQQVLGQGPQFIFQYYEKEERGRGNFPDRFSARQFPNYSSELNVNALLLGDSALYLCASSLAGTSYYEQYFGPGTRLTVT.

The rearrangement joins TRBV28 to TRBJ2-1; TRBD2 matches at 7 bases. J lost 8 bases, V lost 8 bases, and 18 bases had no gene match. The CDR3 spans 16 residues. Germline CDR1 and CDR2: MDHEN and SYDVKM. The CDR3 DNA follows: TGTGCCAGCTCTAGGGCAGGACTAGGCAGGCTTGATGAGCAGTTCTTC. The encoded protein is CASSRAGLGRLDEQFF.

This clone occurred a few times. The chain carries TRBV28 and TRBJ1-5, with D unresolved. The CDR3 runs 13 residues. Germline lookup yields CDR1 MDHEN and CDR2 SYDVKM. Between the trimmed V and J ends, which lost 8 bases and 2 bases, there was a span of 10 bases. CDR3 in amino acids: CASRPYRNQPQHF. CDR3 coding DNA: TGTGCCAGCCGCCCATATCGCAATCAGCCCCAGCATTTT. The full variable domain, rest sourced from reference TRBV28 and TRBJ1-5, is DVKVTQSSRYLVKRTGEKVFLECVQDMDHENMFWYRQDPGLGLRLIYFSYDVKMKEKGDIPEGYSVSREKKERFSLILESASTNQTSMYLCASRPYRNQPQHFGDGTRLSIL.